What follows describes a single TCR beta chain. Its antigen specificity is not known. No much larger clonotype is one base removed from it; base qualities were not supplied. TCR alpha and beta chain libraries were amplified separately from the second PCR step onward. CMV status of each donor was established by measuring IFNgamma production from CD4+ T cells after fresh PBMCs were stimulated overnight with CMV viral lysate. Miltenyi beads were used first to positively select CD4 T cells, and CD8 T cells were then positively selected from the CD4-negative fraction. Cells were stained for CD3, CD4, CD8, CD45RA, CD27 and a live/dead dye and were sorted on a BD Aria II into four subsets based on CD45RA and CD27. Blood was obtained from a few healthy volunteers, and the blood from each volunteer was fractionated into CD4 and CD8 T cells and subsequently into four differentiation subsets. Around 120 ml of peripheral blood was collected from each donor, and PBMC were isolated from the blood using Ficoll-Paque PLUS density-gradient centrifugation. After sorting, cells were lysed in RLT buffer, RNA was extracted using a Qiagen RNeasy kit, and the extracted RNA was stored at -80 degrees C.

The V and J ends are trimmed by 7 bases and 4 bases, leaving 17 bases between them. CDR1 and CDR2 are drawn from the germline V gene: LGHNT, FRNRAP. From the cysteine through the phenylalanine, the CDR3 covers 14 amino acids. Just CDR3 DNA is preserved here, 42 bases in frame from base 1. The data originate from a study of naive and memory T cell subsets listed by TCRdb under 2017. Broadly, across the study: Sorted naive and memory T cell subsets from peripheral blood were analyzed in the study using a UMI-based, open-source pipeline for TCR alpha and beta sequencing. RNA was DNase-treated and reverse transcribed with TCR constant-region primers, mostly using SuperScript III. IgG serology results and the functional CMV T cell responses were in complete agreement. Results the study describes overall, beyond this receptor: A few larger clonotypes were present in naive repertoires, particularly the CD8 repertoires, and these clonotypes were possibly memory cells re-expressing CD45RA. In both CD4 and CD8 cells, a rise in Gini index and a fall in Shannon and inverse Simpson diversity were observed from naive through CM, EM and EMRA. Clonotypes were defined as single alpha or beta chain sequences, not paired alpha/beta receptors. TCR abundance followed a power law with an exponent that was different for naive and memory subsets but consistent across the three individuals. RNA-based TCR counts may be influenced by expression changes linked to T cell activation and differentiation. Once error correction was done, more than 95% of naive TCR sequences showed up just once, which made the naive abundance distributions much steeper than those of the memory subsets. The repertoire findings for the naive and memory subsets could not be validated against a ground truth, as none was available.

The library was generated by UMI-ligation and nested PCR. The beta constant-region primer consisted of an equimolar mixture of two oligonucleotides that together covered TRBC1 and TRBC2. T4 RNA ligase 1 ligated a single-stranded oligonucleotide carrying the SP2 primer and a 12-nucleotide UMI to the cDNA 3' end. Four rounds of PCR, combining the SP2 primer with nested alpha and beta constant-region primers, were used to amplify the ligated cDNA. Incubation of the ligation reaction was carried out at 16 degrees C for about 19-25 hours. PCR2 was typically run as a SYBR Green qPCR and stopped at a predetermined threshold to prevent over-amplification. All purifications after the first were performed with Agencourt AMPure XP magnetic beads. Library quantification was done by Qubit, followed by a TapeStation check on which the main peak was expected at around 650 bp. Sequencing of the pooled libraries was done on an Illumina MiSeq using v2 2x251 paired-end kits, which typically yielded roughly 0.95-2 million reads per sample. Each sample was pooled at 3 to 5 nM, and roughly 5-7% PhiX was included to help cluster recognition. The source study handled its data this way. Using tag matching that tolerated one base-pair mismatch, Decombinator assigned V and J genes to FASTQ reads that had been processed by Demultiplexor. UMIs were used by Collapsinator to correct both sequencing errors and frequency errors arising from PCR heterogeneity. CDR3Translator translated TCRs and extracted CDR3s from the conserved cysteine to the FGXG phenylalanine, flagging non-productive sequences. Gini, Shannon entropy and inverse Simpson indices were calculated on repertoires subsampled to equal numbers of UMI-defined TCRs. Within the linear range, a power law was fitted to clonotype abundance distributions using maximum likelihood. Similar UMI counts, unique TCR numbers and clonal distributions were obtained with the pipeline and with MIGEC on one naive CD8 sample. One analysis removed from the naive repertoire any naive TCRs that were also present in any memory subset from the same donor. Repertoires were searched for some 7,000 CMV-associated CDR3 sequences compiled from VDJdb and a published dataset. TCRdb redid the processing of the public reads, applying fastp at Q25 and MiXCR, and retained in-frame beta chains. Identical CDR3 protein sequences are pooled into one entry, listed with their most common genes and DNA. The V and J calls follow TCRdb's processing rather than the paper's. Counted in this sample were 140,000 to 150,000 distinct CDR3 sequences; about 17% of them appeared once. Just over 0.14% of the sample rests with the top ten.

The TCR was taken from a human donor in good health. The V and J genes are TRBV12-5 and TRBJ2-7; no D segment can be confidently identified. The sequencing sample was made of naive CD4+ T cells from blood. The cell subset or site label for this specimen denotes: naive T cells, CD45RA high CD27+. The CDR3 region: CASAVGEVGYEQYF. The DNA sequence is TGTGCTAGTGCCGTTGGAGAAGTCGGGTACGAGCAGTACTTC. Joined to the reference TRBV12-5 and TRBJ2-7 proteins, this CDR3 gives the full variable domain: DARVTQTPRHKVTEMGQEVTMRCQPILGHNTVFWYRQTMMQGLELLAYFRNRAPLDDSGMPKDRFSAEMPDATLATLKIQPSEPRDSAVYFCASAVGEVGYEQYFGPGTRLTVT.